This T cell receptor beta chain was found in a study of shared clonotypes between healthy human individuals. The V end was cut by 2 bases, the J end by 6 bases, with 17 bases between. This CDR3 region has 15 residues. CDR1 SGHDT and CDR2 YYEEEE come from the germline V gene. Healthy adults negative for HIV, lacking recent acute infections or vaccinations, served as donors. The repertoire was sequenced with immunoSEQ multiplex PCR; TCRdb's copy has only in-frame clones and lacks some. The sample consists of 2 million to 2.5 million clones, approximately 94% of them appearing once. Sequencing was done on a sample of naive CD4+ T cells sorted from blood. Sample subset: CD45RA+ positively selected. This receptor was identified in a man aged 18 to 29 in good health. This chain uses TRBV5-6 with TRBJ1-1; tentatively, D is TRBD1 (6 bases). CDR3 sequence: CASSFRDTGGAEAFF. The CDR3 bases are TGTGCCAGCAGCTTTAGGGACACCGGGGGGGCTGAAGCTTTCTTT.